This record looks at one T cell receptor (beta chain) sequence and its context. Its antigen is unknown. These data are taken from a study of shared clonotypes between healthy human individuals. Study-level findings and limits: Among a handful of donors, roughly 5% of naive CD4 clonotypes were found in common. Researchers found naive subsets generally carried larger estimated richness than memory subsets.

Clones were sequenced by immunoSEQ multiplex PCR, and TCRdb holds only the in-frame ones, with some missing. The sample has more than 2 million clones; 85% to 95% are singletons. The V segment lost 1 base and the J segment 2 bases; nucleotides outside the gene matches: 4. CDR1 is GTSNPN, CDR2 SVGIG, per germline (reference sequence). The length of the CDR3 is 15 residues. The sample consisted of naive CD4+ T cells sorted from blood. Regarding subset: CD45RA+ positively selected. This chain uses TRBV30 with TRBJ1-5; 8 bases align to TRBD1. The source of this sequence is a man younger than 35 in good health. As DNA, the CDR3 is TGTGCCTGGAGTGGGACAGGGAACGGCAATCAGCCCCAGCATTTT. Protein: CAWSGTGNGNQPQHF.